This is a list of T cell receptor beta chains from one sample in a study of Graves' ophthalmopathy and Graves' hyperthyroidism. One entry per CDR3 protein results from TCRdb running MiXCR on the multiplex PCR reads. Of more than 550,000 distinct CDR3 sequences in the sample, about two fifths are singletons; the top ten hold roughly 3.5%. Sample: peripheral blood. The receptor set was obtained from an adult man with Graves' ophthalmopathy. CDR3s leave out the opening cysteine and the closing phenylalanine or tryptophan.

length: 14; V: TRBV2; CDR3: ASSYRQGAGNQPQH
length: 11; V: TRBV4-3; CDR3: ASSQETGDGYT
length: 14; V: TRBV19; CDR3: ASSTGQPNGGEKLF
length: 11; V: TRBV29-1; CDR3: SYSGSRHTEAF
length: 12; V: TRBV20-1; CDR3: SARDRTENTEAF
length: 10; V: TRBV6-5; CDR3: ASGAGDSPLH
length: 11; V: TRBV25-1; CDR3: ASSDVGRGGYT
length: 15; V: TRBV7-2; CDR3: ASTPGSTGGSNYGYT
length: 14; V: TRBV7-9; CDR3: ASSLGGGQGRETQY
length: 15; V: TRBV4-1; CDR3: ASSRGQGAKVNEKLF
length: 11; V: TRBV7-9; CDR3: ASSPTGDQPQH
length: 14; V: TRBV18; CDR3: ASSPRRDSGANVLT
length: 13; V: TRBV5-5; CDR3: ASSLIIGQTNEQY
length: 8; V: TRBV29-1; CDR3: SLGRQGYT
length: 12; V: TRBV11-2; CDR3: ASSLERTNHEQY
length: 11; V: TRBV7-9; CDR3: ASSLASTYEQY
length: 9; V: TRBV29-1; CDR3: SVDLSGELF
length: 12; V: TRBV7-9; CDR3: ASSSQGTNEKLF
length: 15; V: TRBV19; CDR3: ASSTSGRYYSTDTQY
length: 12; V: TRBV7-9; CDR3: ASSLVNTSTEAF
length: 10; V: TRBV20-1; CDR3: SASRTRFEAF
length: 11; V: TRBV5-8; CDR3: ASSWFEGDEQY
length: 10; V: TRBV6-1; CDR3: ASSPRSEKLF
length: 15; V: TRBV7-9; CDR3: ASSFPGQANPNTEAF
length: 11; V: TRBV29-1; CDR3: SHGQGPSYEQY
length: 13; V: TRBV19; CDR3: ASSTGTGGYTEAF
length: 12; V: TRBV29-1; CDR3: SRGQGAWNYGYT
length: 17; V: TRBV9; CDR3: ASSVGDPGQGILPGELF
length: 15; V: TRBV2; CDR3: ASSQAPRGLVTDTQY
length: 10; V: TRBV29-1; CDR3: SVEDPAGEAF
length: 10; V: TRBV7-9; CDR3: ASKLGQTEAF
length: 13; V: TRBV14; CDR3: ASSTQTGSNEKLF
length: 14; V: TRBV10-3; CDR3: AISGGDLQGYETQY
length: 12; V: TRBV19; CDR3: ASSIAGNSYEQY
length: 12; V: TRBV10-3; CDR3: ASSGAGGAQPQH
length: 17; V: TRBV2; CDR3: ASSLKLAGGSISTDTQY
length: 11; V: TRBV29-1; CDR3: SVAELGANVLT
length: 13; V: TRBV9; CDR3: ASSVGGGTYTEAF
length: 12; V: TRBV7-3; CDR3: ASSLDGGVVEQY
length: 11; V: TRBV2; CDR3: ASSEGVYTEAF
length: 15; V: TRBV19; CDR3: ASSIGRWRLNTGELF
length: 13; V: TRBV9; CDR3: ASSVSGSNSYEQY
length: 10; V: TRBV12-3/TRBV12-4; CDR3: ASGFAGETQY
length: 14; V: TRBV10-3; CDR3: ASSSRLGPKRYEQY
length: 14; V: TRBV10-3; CDR3: AIRGQGGRGQETQY
length: 11; V: TRBV7-2; CDR3: ASLRDSQETQY
length: 13; V: TRBV6-6; CDR3: ASSYRGLSNEKLF
length: 11; V: TRBV2; CDR3: AREGGWGTEAF
length: 13; V: TRBV20-1; CDR3: SAPDKTGGYYGYT
length: 13; V: TRBV20-1; CDR3: SARISEGDGETQY
length: 15; V: TRBV13; CDR3: ASSPGLAGSTSVEQY
length: 12; V: TRBV7-2; CDR3: ASSQELAGYEQY